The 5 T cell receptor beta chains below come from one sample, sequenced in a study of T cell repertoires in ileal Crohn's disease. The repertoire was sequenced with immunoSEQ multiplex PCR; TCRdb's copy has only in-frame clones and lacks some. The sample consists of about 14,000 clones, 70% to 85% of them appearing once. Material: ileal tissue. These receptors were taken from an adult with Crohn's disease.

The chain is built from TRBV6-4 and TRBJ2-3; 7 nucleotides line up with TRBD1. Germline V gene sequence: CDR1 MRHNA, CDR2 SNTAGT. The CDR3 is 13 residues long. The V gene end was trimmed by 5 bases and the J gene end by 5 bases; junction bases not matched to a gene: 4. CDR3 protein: CASSFNRGDTQYF. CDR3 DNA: TGTGCCAGCAGTTTCAACAGGGGAGATACGCAGTATTTT.

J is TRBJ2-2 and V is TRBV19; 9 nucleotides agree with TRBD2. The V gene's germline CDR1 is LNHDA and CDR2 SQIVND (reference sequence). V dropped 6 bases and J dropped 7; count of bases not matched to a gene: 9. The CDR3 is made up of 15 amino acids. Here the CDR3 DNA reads TGTGCCAGTAGGAATCCGGGACTAGCCGGCGGGGAGCTGTTTTTT. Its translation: CASRNPGLAGGELFF.

The chain's CDR3 is CASSLGASGGAYNEQFF. The DNA for the CDR3 is TGTGCCAGCAGCTTAGGGGCTAGCGGGGGGGCCTACAATGAGCAGTTCTTC. The chain uses TRBV11-2 and TRBJ2-1; 12 bases are shared with TRBD2. The ends lost 1 base at V and 2 bases at J; junction bases unmatched: 3. Per the germline V gene, CDR1 is SGHAT and CDR2 is FQNNGV. The CDR3 runs 17 residues.

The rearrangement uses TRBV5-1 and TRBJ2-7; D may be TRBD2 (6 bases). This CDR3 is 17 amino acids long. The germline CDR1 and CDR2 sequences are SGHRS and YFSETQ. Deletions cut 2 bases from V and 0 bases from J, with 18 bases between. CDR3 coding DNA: TGCGCCAGCAGCTTTGGCTCTACCTCCGGGGGCTCCTACGAGCAGTACTTC. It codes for CASSFGSTSGGSYEQYF. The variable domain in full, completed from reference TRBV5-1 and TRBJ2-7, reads KAGVTQTPRYLIKTRGQQVTLSCSPISGHRSVSWYQQTPGQGLQFLFEYFSETQRNKGNFPGRFSGRQFSNSRSEMNVSTLELGDSALYLCASSFGSTSGGSYEQYFGPGTRLTVT.

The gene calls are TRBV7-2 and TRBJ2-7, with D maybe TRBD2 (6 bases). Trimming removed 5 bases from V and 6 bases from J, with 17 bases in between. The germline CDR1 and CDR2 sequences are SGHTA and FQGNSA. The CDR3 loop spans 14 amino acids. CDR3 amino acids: CASSPLGGLGEQYF. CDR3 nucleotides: TGTGCCAGCAGCCCCCTCGGAGGGTTGGGCGAGCAGTACTTC. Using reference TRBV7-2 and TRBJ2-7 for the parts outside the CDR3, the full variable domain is GAGVSQSPSNKVTEKGKDVELRCDPISGHTALYWYRQSLGQGLEFLIYFQGNSAPDKSGLPSDRFSAERTGGSVSTLTIQRTQQEDSAVYLCASSPLGGLGEQYFGPGTRLTVT.